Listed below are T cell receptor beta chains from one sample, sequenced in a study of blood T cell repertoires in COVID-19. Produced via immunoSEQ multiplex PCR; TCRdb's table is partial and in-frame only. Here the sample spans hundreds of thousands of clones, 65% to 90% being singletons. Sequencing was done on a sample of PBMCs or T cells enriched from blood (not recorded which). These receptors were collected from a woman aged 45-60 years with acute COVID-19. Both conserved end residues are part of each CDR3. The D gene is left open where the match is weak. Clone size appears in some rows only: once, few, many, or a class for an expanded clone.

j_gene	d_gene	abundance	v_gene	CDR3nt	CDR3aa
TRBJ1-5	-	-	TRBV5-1	TGCGCCAGCAGCTTGGAACCCGGGGAGAATCAGCCCCAGCATTTT	CASSLEPGENQPQHF
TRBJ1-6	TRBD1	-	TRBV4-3	TGCGCCAGCAGCCAAGATCCCTTGACAGGGGGTATCGATTTGTATAATTCACCCCTCCACTTT	CASSQDPLTGGIDLYNSPLHF
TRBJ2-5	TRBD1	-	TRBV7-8	TGTGCCAGCAGCTTGGACAGGGGTAAAGTAGAGACCCAGTACTTC	CASSLDRGKVETQYF
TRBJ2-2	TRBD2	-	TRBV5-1	TGCGCCAGCAGCTCTACCGGGACTAGCGGGGCCATGGGGGAGCTGTTTTTT	CASSSTGTSGAMGELFF
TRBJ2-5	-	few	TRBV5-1	TGCGCCAGCAGCCCCGGGAAGGGCCAGGAGACCCAGTACTTC	CASSPGKGQETQYF
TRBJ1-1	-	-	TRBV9	TGTGCCAGCAGCGTAGAGGGGCTTATGAACACTGAAGCTTTCTTT	CASSVEGLMNTEAFF
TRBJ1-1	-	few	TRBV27	TGTGCCAGCAGTTCAACCTTTCAGGGATACACTGAAGCTTTCTTT	CASSSTFQGYTEAFF
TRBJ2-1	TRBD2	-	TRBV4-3	TGCGCCAGCAGCCAAGATCTCTGGGCGGGGGGTAGCTCCTACAATGAGCAGTTCTTC	CASSQDLWAGGSSYNEQFF
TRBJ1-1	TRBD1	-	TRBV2	TGTGCCAGCAGTTTCGGACAGGGGGCGAGAGGTTGGGCTGAAGCTTTCTTT	CASSFGQGARGWAEAFF
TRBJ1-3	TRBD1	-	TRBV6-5	TGTGCCAGCAGAGACAGGGGGCCCAATACCATATATTTT	CASRDRGPNTIYF
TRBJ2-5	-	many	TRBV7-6	TGTGCCAGCAGCCCCCGGGGTAACCAAGAGACCCAGTACTTC	CASSPRGNQETQYF
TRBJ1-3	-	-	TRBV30	TGTGCCTGGAGTGTAGGAGGAACCCCTGGAAACACCATATATTTT	CAWSVGGTPGNTIYF
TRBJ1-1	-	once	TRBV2	TGTGCCAGCAGACTTTCGACAGGTAACACTGAAGCTTTCTTT	CASRLSTGNTEAFF
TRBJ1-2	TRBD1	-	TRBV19	TGTGCCAGTAGTTCACGACAGGGGGCGGTTGGCTACACCTTC	CASSSRQGAVGYTF
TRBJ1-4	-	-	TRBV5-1	TGCGCCAGCAGCAGCGCGGGGGGTCAACATGAAAAACTGTTTTTT	CASSSAGGQHEKLFF
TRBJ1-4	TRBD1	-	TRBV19	TGTGCCAGTAGCCCGACAGGGGCGAGGGAAAAACTGTTTTTT	CASSPTGAREKLFF
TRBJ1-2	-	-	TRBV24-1	TGTGCCACCAGTGGTCAGGGGAACTATGGCTACACCTTC	CATSGQGNYGYTF
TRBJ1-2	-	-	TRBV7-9	TGTGCCAGCAGCCTTGACAAAGCTAACTATGGCTACACCTTC	CASSLDKANYGYTF
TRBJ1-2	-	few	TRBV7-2	TGTGCCAGCAGCTATTACAGGGCTCCTAACTATGGCTACACCTTC	CASSYYRAPNYGYTF
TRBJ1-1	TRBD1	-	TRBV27	TGTGCCAGCAGAAGCGACGACAGGGTCTTTTCTGAAGCTTTCTTT	CASRSDDRVFSEAFF
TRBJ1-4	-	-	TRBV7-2	TGTGCCAGCAGCTCTGACATCTTTGGAGAAAAACTGTTTTTT	CASSSDIFGEKLFF
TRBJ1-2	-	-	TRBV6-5	TGTGCCAGCAATCCTTGGCGGTTGTTGGCGTACACCTTC	CASNPWRLLAYTF
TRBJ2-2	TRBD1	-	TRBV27	TGTGCCAGCAGCCCGGGACAGGGGGGCGGGGAGCTGTTTTTT	CASSPGQGGGELFF
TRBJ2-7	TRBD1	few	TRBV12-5	TGTGCTAGTGGTATTGGACAGGGGACCTACGAGCAGTACTTC	CASGIGQGTYEQYF
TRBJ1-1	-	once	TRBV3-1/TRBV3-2	TGTGCCAGCAGCCAAGGCTGGGGGGGATTGAACACTGAAGCTTTCTTT	CASSQGWGGLNTEAFF
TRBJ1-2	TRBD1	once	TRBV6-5	TGTGCCAGCAGTTACTCCGGGACAGAGCTGGTTGGCTACACCTTC	CASSYSGTELVGYTF
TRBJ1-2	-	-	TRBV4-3	TGCGCCAGCAGCCAAGCGAGAAGCGCGAGCTATGGCTACACCTTC	CASSQARSASYGYTF
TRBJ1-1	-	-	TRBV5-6	TGTGCCAGCAGCTCCTGGGGGCGGGGGACTGAAGCTTTCTTT	CASSSWGRGTEAFF
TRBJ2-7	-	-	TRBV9	TGTGCCAGCAGCGTAGACCAGGGTAGCTCCTACGAGCAGTACTTC	CASSVDQGSSYEQYF
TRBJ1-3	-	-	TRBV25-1	TGTGCCAGCAGTCAGGGCTCGGGGGGAACCATATATTTT	CASSQGSGGTIYF
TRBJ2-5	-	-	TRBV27	TGTGCCAGCAGTTTAGGCCCGAGGCCCCAAGAGACCCAGTACTTC	CASSLGPRPQETQYF
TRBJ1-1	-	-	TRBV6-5	TGTGCCAGCAGTTACACCGGGTTCCCCATGAACACTGAAGCTTTCTTT	CASSYTGFPMNTEAFF
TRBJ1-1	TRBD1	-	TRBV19	TGTGCCAGTAGTATCCGCCAGGGGGCCTCCACTTGGGCTGAAGCTTTCTTT	CASSIRQGASTWAEAFF
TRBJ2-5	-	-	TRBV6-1	TGTGCCAGCAGTGATAGACAGCGTTACCAAGAGACCCAGTACTTC	CASSDRQRYQETQYF
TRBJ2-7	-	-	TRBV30	TGTGCCTGGAGTGAGACCACCGGGATCTCGTACTTC	CAWSETTGISYF
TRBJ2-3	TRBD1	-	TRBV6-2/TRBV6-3	TGTGCCAGCAGTTATGACATGGACAGGAACACAGATACGCAGTATTTT	CASSYDMDRNTDTQYF
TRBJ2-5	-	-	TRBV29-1	TGCAGCGTTGAAGAGGGGACATTTTTACAAGAGACCCAGTACTTC	CSVEEGTFLQETQYF
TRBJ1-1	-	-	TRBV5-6	TGTGCCAGCAGCTTTGGTTCCGGGGGGCCGAACACTGAAGCTTTCTTT	CASSFGSGGPNTEAFF
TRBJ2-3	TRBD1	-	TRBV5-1	TGCGCCAGCAGCCCCGGGACAGGGGGCGCAGATACGCAGTATTTT	CASSPGTGGADTQYF
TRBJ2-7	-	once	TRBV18	TGTGCCAGCTCACCAGGGACAAGGCGGGACGAGCAGTACTTC	CASSPGTRRDEQYF
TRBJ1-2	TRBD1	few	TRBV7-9	TGTGCCAGCAGCCTGACAGGGGATGGCTACACCTTC	CASSLTGDGYTF
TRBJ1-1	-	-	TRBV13	TGTGCCAGCAGCTTAGCGACGGGCAGGGATTCGGCTTTCTTT	CASSLATGRDSAFF
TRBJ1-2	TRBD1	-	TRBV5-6	TGTGCCAGCAGTACAAGGGGGCCTAACTATGGCTACACCTTC	CASSTRGPNYGYTF
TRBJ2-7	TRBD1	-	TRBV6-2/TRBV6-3	TGTGCCAGCAGTACCAGACAGGGGCGGTACGAGCAGTACTTC	CASSTRQGRYEQYF
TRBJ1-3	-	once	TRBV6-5	TGTGCCAGCAGTTATCAACAGGGCTCTGGAAACACCATATATTTT	CASSYQQGSGNTIYF
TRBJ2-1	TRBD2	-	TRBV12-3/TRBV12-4	TGTGCCAGCAGTTTTCGGGGGGACGGAGAAAAGTTCTTC	CASSFRGDGEKFF
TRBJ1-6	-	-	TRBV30	TGTGCCTGGGGAGGGAGGGCCTATAATTCACCCCTCCACTTT	CAWGGRAYNSPLHF
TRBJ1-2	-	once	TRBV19	TGTGCCAGTTGCCCCGGGTTTTCTAACTATGGCTACACCTTC	CASCPGFSNYGYTF
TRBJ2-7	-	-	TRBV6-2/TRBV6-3	TGTGCCAGCAGTCAACAGGGTCTCGAGCAGTACTTC	CASSQQGLEQYF
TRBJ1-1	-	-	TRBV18	TGTGCCAGCTCACCCCGAGAGACAGGCCTTTTTAGAACTGAAGCTTTCTTT	CASSPRETGLFRTEAFF
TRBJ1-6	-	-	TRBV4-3	TGCGCCAGCAGCCAAGATATACAGGGCATTTCACCCCTCCACTTT	CASSQDIQGISPLHF
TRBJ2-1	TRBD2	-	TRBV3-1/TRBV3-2	TGTGCCAGCAGCCCCCGGACTAGCGGGACCTACAATGAGCAGTTCTTC	CASSPRTSGTYNEQFF
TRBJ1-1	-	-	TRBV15	TGTGCCACCAGCAGATCCGGGGAAACTGAAGCTTTCTTT	CATSRSGETEAFF
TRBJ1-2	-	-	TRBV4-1	TGCGCCAGCAGCCAAGTAGGCAGCGCCGATGGCTACACCTTC	CASSQVGSADGYTF
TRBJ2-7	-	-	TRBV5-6	TGTGCCAGCAGGTCGGCGGGGCCCTCTACCTACGAGCAGTACTTC	CASRSAGPSTYEQYF
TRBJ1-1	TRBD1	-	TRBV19	TGTGCCAGTAGTATGGGGACAGGGGGCCGAGCTTTCTTT	CASSMGTGGRAFF
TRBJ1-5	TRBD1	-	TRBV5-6	TGTGCCAGCAGCTCGACAGGGGAAAATCAGCCCCAGCATTTT	CASSSTGENQPQHF
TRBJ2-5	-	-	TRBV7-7	TGTGCCAGCAGCTTATATAAGGCAACAGGGACCCAAGAGACCCAGTACTTC	CASSLYKATGTQETQYF
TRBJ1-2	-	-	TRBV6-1	TGTGCCAGCAGTGAAAAGCTCGGCAGGGATTATGGCTACACCTTC	CASSEKLGRDYGYTF